This entry lists 6 T cell receptor beta chains sequenced from one sample in a study of blood T cell repertoires in COVID-19. Clones were read by immunoSEQ multiplex PCR, and TCRdb kept only the in-frame ones, dropping some. The table includes 250,000 to 300,000 clones, under 90% detected once. The sequencing input was PBMCs or T cells enriched from blood (not recorded which). The receptors were sampled from a man younger than 40 with acute COVID-19.

This chain links TRBV7-3 with TRBJ2-2, with D tentatively TRBD2 (6 bases). Germline CDR1 SGHTA, CDR2 FQGTGA. CDR3 length: 16 residues. With 1 base removed from V and 4 bases from J, the gap between germline ends came to 13 bases. The CDR3 bases are TGTGCCAGCAGCTTAAGGAGGGCTGGAAGCACCGGGGAGCTGTTTTTT. This translates into CASSLRRAGSTGELFF.

CDR3 DNA sequence: TGTGCCAGCAGTTCACCCAGCGGGGGGTCCACAGATACGCAGTATTTT. It codes for CASSSPSGGSTDTQYF. The J gene is TRBJ2-3, the V gene TRBV28, with 9 bases fitting TRBD2. In germline, CDR1 is MDHEN, CDR2 SYDVKM. This CDR3 is built from 16 residues. V gave up 4 bases and J gave up 2 bases; unmatched junction bases: 7.

The rearrangement uses TRBV29-1 and TRBJ1-3; D might be TRBD1 (5 bases). This CDR3 region has 13 residues. Trimming took 5 bases from V and 0 from J, leaving 8 bases between them. Germline assignment: CDR1 SQVTM and CDR2 ANQGSEA. CDR3 sequence: CSVPGPSGNTIYF. CDR3 sequence (DNA): TGCAGCGTTCCAGGGCCCTCTGGAAACACCATATATTTT.

The V gene is TRBV28, the J gene TRBJ1-2; D remains unclear. In germline, CDR1 is MDHEN, CDR2 SYDVKM. The CDR3 extends over 13 amino acids. With 4 bases removed from V and 4 bases from J, the gap between germline ends came to 10 bases. The CDR3 DNA follows: TGTGCCAGCAGTTCCGCCAGAACCTATGGCTACACCTTC. It is translated as CASSSARTYGYTF.

The V call is TRBV9, the J call TRBJ1-5; 8 nucleotides align to TRBD1. After removal of 3 bases from V and 8 bases from J, the junction contained 7 bases not matched to a gene. The CDR3 sequence is 14 residues long. Looked up from germline, CDR1 is SGDLS and CDR2 is YYNGEE. The DNA of the CDR3 is TGTGCCAGCAGCGCCGGACAGGGTTCTAAGCCCCAGCATTTT. It specifies CASSAGQGSKPQHF.

The sample holds one count of this clone. The rearrangement joins TRBV19 to TRBJ1-1, with D maybe TRBD1 (5 bases). CDR1 and CDR2 (germline): LNHDA, SQIVND (reference sequence). This CDR3 has 13 amino acids. The ends were cut back, 3 bases at V and 4 bases at J, with 9 bases in the middle. CDR3 in amino acids: CASSIGGGTEAFF. CDR3 DNA sequence: TGTGCCAGTAGTATCGGGGGAGGCACTGAAGCTTTCTTT.